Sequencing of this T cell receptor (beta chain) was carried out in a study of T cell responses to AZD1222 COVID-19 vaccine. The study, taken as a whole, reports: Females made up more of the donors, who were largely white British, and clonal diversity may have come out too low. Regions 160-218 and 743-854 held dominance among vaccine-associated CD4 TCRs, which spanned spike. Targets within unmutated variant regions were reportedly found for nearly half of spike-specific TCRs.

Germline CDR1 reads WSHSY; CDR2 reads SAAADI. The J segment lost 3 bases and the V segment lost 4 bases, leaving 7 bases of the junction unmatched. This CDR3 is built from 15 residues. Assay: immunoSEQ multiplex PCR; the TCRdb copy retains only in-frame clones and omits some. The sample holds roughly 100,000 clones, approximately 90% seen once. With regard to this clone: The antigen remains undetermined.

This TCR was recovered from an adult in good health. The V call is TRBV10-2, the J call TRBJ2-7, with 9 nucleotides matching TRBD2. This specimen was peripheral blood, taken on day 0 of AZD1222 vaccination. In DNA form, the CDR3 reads TGCGCCAGCAGTGGGCCAGCGGGGGGCCTCTACGAGCAGTACTTC. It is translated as CASSGPAGGLYEQYF.